This paragraph covers one T cell receptor beta chain sequence. This receptor's antigen is unknown. No qualities accompany the bases; no much larger clone lies one base away. Counted from cysteine to phenylalanine, this CDR3 has 15 amino acids. Kept here is only the CDR3 DNA, which spans 45 bases and is read in frame from base 1. From V the trimming removes 3 bases and from J it removes 4 bases, while the gene matches leave 11 bases of the junction unaccounted for. From the germline V gene (reference sequence), CDR1 is DFQATT and CDR2 is SNEGSKA. The data were obtained in a study of CD8+CD57+ T cells in acquired aplastic anemia (dated by TCRdb to the late 2010s). Regarding the study in general: On average, sorted CD4+ and CD8+ cells yielded around 3.1 ug of extracted DNA, with a range of 0.2 to 27.4 ug. CD8+CD57+ expansion was defined as frequency above the mean frequency observed in healthy subjects.

Summary of the overall study and its limitations: Fewer than 30 CD8+ CDR3 sequences were found in both patients and controls but appeared to be highly expressed in patients and within the immunodominant clones of the patients. CD8+ Simpson's diversity did not differ significantly between patients and healthy controls (P=0.060).

Profiling of TCR beta VDJ combinations and CDR3 sequences used genomic DNA as the template. An Illumina HiSeq 2000 was used for TCR repertoire sequencing. In the original analysis: Repertoires were assessed using TRBV/TRBJ rearrangement plots, CDR3 size and DJ length profiles, and Simpson's diversity index. The most abundant DNA sequence in the deep sequencing data was taken as the immunodominant clone. CDR3 amino acid sequences were screened for sharing across subjects and were compared with published repertoires and the VDJdb database. The raw public data were reprocessed by TCRdb itself: fastp quality trimming at Q25, MiXCR clonotype calling, in-frame beta chains only. When rows share a CDR3 protein, they turn into one entry using the most common DNA and genes. It is TCRdb's table, rather than the study itself, that gives the V and J calls and clone size. The sample table lists 160,000 or so distinct CDR3 sequences, 71% of them with a count of one. The top ten clonotypes cover about 50% of the sample.

Expansion of CD8+CD57+ cells had been shown by flow cytometry in the patients chosen for sequencing. Severe acquired aplastic anemia was diagnosed in all patients according to International Study of Aplastic Anemia and Agranulocytosis and Camitta criteria. No therapy had been received by the patients at the time of blood sampling. The study deep-sequenced TCR repertoires of sorted CD4+ and CD8+ blood T cells from severe aplastic anemia patients and healthy subjects. Patients were enrolled under clinicaltrials.gov protocols 00001620, 01623167, 00001397, 00071045, 00081523 and 00961064 in the USA. Ficoll-Paque density gradient centrifugation was used to isolate peripheral blood mononuclear cells. Before DNA was extracted, CD4+ and CD8+ T cells were sorted using either FACS or magnetic beads.

The receptor comes from a human donor with aplastic anemia. This chain joins TRBV20-1 to TRBJ1-2; TRBD1 lines up with 7 middle nucleotides. Sequenced input: sorted CD4+, CD8+, or CD8+CD57+ T cells (not recorded which) from PBMCs. The sequence in DNA is TGCAGTGCTAGTTTCCGGACAGGCCATTCCTATGGCTACACCTTC. It translates as CSASFRTGHSYGYTF.